These 9 T cell receptor beta chains came from one sample sequenced in a study of shared clonotypes between healthy human individuals. Data came from immunoSEQ multiplex PCR; TCRdb stores just in-frame clones and leaves some out. The sample has about 520,000 clones; around 96% are singletons. Sample: naive CD4+ T cells sorted from blood. Subset defined: CD45RA+ positively selected. The receptor set was obtained from a woman between 25 and 40 years old in good health.

This chain links TRBV6-1 with TRBJ2-7; D is perhaps TRBD1 or TRBD2 (5 bases each). The CDR3 has 13 amino acids. V lost 4 bases and J 4 bases, leaving 11 bases between the germline ends. Germline CDR1 reads MNHNS; CDR2 reads SASEGT. CDR3: CASSGGFWYEQYF. The CDR3 region has the DNA TGTGCCAGCAGTGGGGGGTTTTGGTACGAGCAGTACTTC.

Worth noting for this clone: This same CDR3 is encoded by further DNA sequences in the sample. This chain uses TRBV19 with TRBJ2-7; D possibly corresponds to TRBD1 (5 bases). The CDR3 has 14 residues. The V end was cut by 3 bases, the J end by 2 bases, with 11 bases between. CDR1 LNHDA and CDR2 SQIVND come from the germline V gene (reference sequence). The CDR3 spells CASSIRQGAYEQYF. Here the CDR3 DNA reads TGTGCCAGTAGTATTAGACAAGGGGCCTACGAGCAGTACTTC.

The rearrangement joins TRBV30 to TRBJ1-6, with D unclear. V lost 0 bases and J 7 bases, leaving 13 bases between the germline ends. The CDR3 totals 15 residues. Germline V lookup: CDR1 GTSNPN, CDR2 SVGIG (reference sequence). The chain's CDR3 is CAWSVRVAGNSPLHF. In DNA, the CDR3 is TGTGCCTGGAGTGTACGGGTGGCGGGGAATTCACCCCTCCACTTT.

The chain recombines TRBV27 with TRBJ2-7; possibly TRBD2 for D (5 bases). The CDR3 sequence is 15 residues long. Germline V gene data show CDR1 as MNHEY and CDR2 as SMNVEV (reference sequence). The ends were cut back, 7 bases at V and 5 bases at J, with 21 bases in the middle. The DNA for the CDR3 is TGTGCCAGCATCCTTTTATCCCGGGATCTTGACGAGCAGTACTTC. Encoded protein: CASILLSRDLDEQYF.

This chain links TRBV29-1 with TRBJ1-2; TRBD1 might be the D (5 bases). V lost 0 bases and J 5 bases, leaving 13 bases between the germline ends. This CDR3 has 14 residues. Per the germline V gene, CDR1 is SQVTM and CDR2 is ANQGSEA. The CDR3 reads CSVEDPRKGYGYTF. The DNA of the CDR3 is TGCAGCGTTGAAGATCCTCGGAAGGGGTATGGCTACACCTTC.

This clone showed up just once. The chain joins TRBV10-2 to TRBJ1-3, with D hard to call. V lost 5 bases to trimming and J lost 1 base, with 12 bases between them. This CDR3 comprises 15 residues. CDR1 and CDR2 from the germline V gene are WSHSY and SAAADI. DNA of the CDR3: TGCGCCAGCAGTAACGTATTAAAGTCTGGAAACACCATATATTTT. It translates to CASSNVLKSGNTIYF.

This clone has just one count. This chain connects TRBV6-1 to TRBJ2-3; a possible D gene is TRBD1 (6 bases). From germline, CDR1 is MNHNS and CDR2 SASEGT. V gave up 7 bases and J gave up 4 bases, with 15 bases separating them. The CDR3 consists of 14 residues. The CDR3 region has the DNA TGTGCCAGCATGTACAGGGTAGCTGCAGATACGCAGTATTTT. Encoded protein: CASMYRVAADTQYF.

The V and J genes are TRBV28 and TRBJ1-2, with a possible D match to TRBD1 (6 bases). V shed 6 bases and J shed 3 bases, with 17 bases lying between them. Looked up from germline, CDR1 is MDHEN and CDR2 is SYDVKM. This CDR3 spans 15 amino acids. The CDR3 reads CASRPSDRLYYGYTF. The DNA for the CDR3 is TGTGCCAGCAGACCCTCCGACAGGCTTTACTATGGCTACACCTTC.

This chain links TRBV5-1 with TRBJ2-5; the match to TRBD1 covers 10 bases. After removal of 4 bases from V and 2 bases from J, the junction contained 8 bases not matched to a gene. CDR1 SGHRS and CDR2 YFSETQ come from the germline V gene. The CDR3 covers 16 residues. The CDR3 region is CASSNHPGQGQETQYF. The CDR3 region has the DNA TGCGCCAGCAGCAACCACCCGGGACAGGGGCAAGAGACCCAGTACTTC.